The 14 T cell receptor beta chains listed next were all sequenced from one sample in a study of blood T cells in healthy people across ages. A sample-barcoded 5' primer and a J-beta primer mix were used in a second PCR of roughly 6 to 11 cycles. TCRdb recomputed calls from the 5' RACE reads with MiXCR, one row per CDR3 protein. Found here are 1 million or so distinct CDR3 sequences, around 25% of them singletons; the top ten hold around 0.75%. The sample also formed part of further work on T cells of mothers and their children.

The sequencing input was blood. All receptors come from a girl between 2 and 10 years old in good health.

J is TRBJ2-1 and V is TRBV7-2; the D call may be TRBD1 or TRBD2 (5 bases each). Trimming stripped 3 bases from V and 6 bases from J, with 9 bases between. Germline V CDR1 and CDR2: SGHTA, FQGNSA. The CDR3 runs 13 residues. The CDR3 DNA follows: TGTGCCAGCAGCTTCCGGGGCCTCAATGAGCAGTTCTTC. Its protein is CASSFRGLNEQFF. Looking up the rest from reference TRBV7-2 and TRBJ2-1 gives the full variable domain: GAGVSQSPSNKVTEKGKDVELRCDPISGHTALYWYRQSLGQGLEFLIYFQGNSAPDKSGLPSDRFSAERTGGSVSTLTIQRTQQEDSAVYLCASSFRGLNEQFFGPGTRLTVL.

The genes are TRBV7-9 and TRBJ2-4; D is possibly TRBD1 (5 bases). In germline, CDR1 is SEHNR, CDR2 FQNEAQ (reference sequence). This CDR3 contains 14 residues. The V gene lost 6 bases and the J gene lost 1 base, with 10 bases spanning the gap. DNA for the CDR3: TGTGCCAGCAGAGGGGAATCCGCCAAAAACATTCAGTACTTC. It yields the protein CASRGESAKNIQYF.

V usage is TRBV28 and J usage is TRBJ2-5, with 8 bases identical to TRBD1. The J call is doubtful: the DNA matches TRBJ2-7 better. This CDR3 is built from 15 residues. Germline assignment: CDR1 MDHEN and CDR2 SYDVKM. The CDR3 protein is CASSFGDRRSYEQYF. The CDR3 nucleotides are TGTGCCAGCAGTTTCGGGGACAGGAGGTCCTACGAGCAGTACTTC.

Notes on this clonotype: The junction departs from the called germline gene at one end, perhaps through a read error. This chain uses TRBV2 with TRBJ2-5; D perhaps matches TRBD1 (8 bases). The J call may be in error: the DNA end matches TRBJ2-1 better. CDR1 and CDR2 from the germline V gene are SNHLY and FYNNEI. This CDR3 is built from 13 residues. CDR3 in amino acids: CASRTTGGDEQFF. Here the CDR3 DNA reads TGTGCTAGCAGAACTACAGGGGGGGATGAGCAGTTCTTC.

This clonotype showed up just a few times. The rearrangement links TRBV27 to TRBJ2-5; TRBD1 might be the D (6 bases). This CDR3 has 16 amino acids. From germline, CDR1 is MNHEY and CDR2 SMNVEV (reference sequence). Trimming stripped 4 bases from V and 6 bases from J, with 21 bases between. This CDR3 is CASSSYLRDTAKTQYF. The CDR3 region has the DNA TGTGCCAGCAGTTCCTACTTACGGGACACCGCGAAGACCCAGTACTTC.

The V call is TRBV24-1, the J call TRBJ2-3, with D perhaps TRBD2 (7 bases). Germline loops: CDR1 KGHDR, CDR2 SFDVKD. Between the trimmed V and J ends, which lost 4 bases and 4 bases, there was a span of 20 bases. The CDR3 totals 17 residues. CDR3 coding DNA: TGTGCCACCAGTGACTCGGGAGGACAGAAGGGCCCAGATACGCAGTATTTT. It codes for CATSDSGGQKGPDTQYF.

The chain is built from TRBV4-2 and TRBJ1-5, with TRBD1 identical over 7 bases. The CDR3 is made up of 15 amino acids. In germline, CDR1 is LGHNA, CDR2 YNFKEQ. V was pared by 0 bases and J by 5 bases, with 4 bases of the junction left unmatched. The CDR3 nucleotides are TGTGCCAGCAGCCAAGATGAAGGGGGCGATCAGCCCCAGCATTTT. Amino acids: CASSQDEGGDQPQHF.

This clonotype has at least ten counts. The CDR3 bases are TGTGCCAGCAGCCGCGGGGGTTCCCAAGAGACCCAGTACTTC. Amino acid sequence: CASSRGGSQETQYF. V is TRBV6-6 and J is TRBJ2-5, with TRBD2 identical over 7 bases. This CDR3 region has 14 residues. The germline V gene has CDR1 MNHNY and CDR2 SVGAGI (reference sequence). Trimming at V came to 6 bases and at J to 1 base, leaving 5 bases not matched to a gene.

CDR3 protein: CASRPGGSTGELFF. The CDR3 DNA follows: TGTGCCAGCCGTCCGGGGGGCTCCACCGGGGAGCTGTTTTTT. V and J are TRBV12-3 or TRBV12-4 and TRBJ2-2; tentative D call: TRBD2 (7 bases). The germline V and J ends were trimmed by 8 bases and 4 bases, with 14 bases remaining between them. The CDR3 contains 14 residues.

Only a few counts were recorded for this clonotype. The gene calls are TRBV12-3 or TRBV12-4 and TRBJ2-3; D possibly corresponds to TRBD2 (5 bases). Trimming took 4 bases from V and 5 from J, leaving 13 bases between them. This CDR3 has 14 amino acids. The CDR3 coding sequence is TGTGCCAGCAGTTCTGGTAATAGCGAAGATACGCAGTATTTT. It specifies CASSSGNSEDTQYF.

This clonotype was picked up a small number of times. The chain is built from TRBV2 and TRBJ1-2; a possible D gene is TRBD1 (5 bases). V gave up 7 bases and J gave up 4 bases, with 22 bases separating them. CDR1 and CDR2 from the germline V gene are SNHLY and FYNNEI. The CDR3 sequence is 16 residues long. CDR3 sequence: CASNAGRTLGGYGYTF. CDR3 nucleotide sequence: TGTGCCAGCAACGCGGGACGGACTCTAGGTGGCTATGGCTACACCTTC.

In this sample, this clonotype turned up a few times. V and J are TRBV10-3 and TRBJ1-2, with 7 bases aligning to TRBD1. Germline V gene sequence: CDR1 ENHRY, CDR2 SYGVKD. The CDR3 extends over 14 amino acids. V was clipped by 0 bases and J by 5 bases; unmatched bases: 3. This CDR3 reads CAISESTGRYGYTF. CDR3 nucleotide sequence: TGTGCCATCAGTGAGTCGACAGGGAGGTATGGCTACACCTTC.

V gene TRBV20-1 combines with J gene TRBJ2-1, with D hard to call. The CDR3 is made up of 13 amino acids. The germline CDR1 and CDR2 sequences are DFQATT and SNEGSKA (reference sequence). With 1 base removed from V and 6 bases from J, the gap between germline ends came to 10 bases. The CDR3 coding sequence is TGCAGTGCTAGAGTGTCGGCAACCAATGAGCAGTTCTTC. Amino acid sequence: CSARVSATNEQFF.

There are a few counts of this clonotype. One junction end does not reproduce the germline sequence, and a read error may be involved. The chain couples TRBV4-3 to TRBJ2-5; TRBD2 might be the D (5 bases). CDR1 and CDR2 (germline): LGHNA, YSLEER. There are 15 residues in the CDR3. The CDR3 region is CASSQDRSPGETRYF. The CDR3 nucleotides read TGCGCCAGCAGCCAAGATCGAAGCCCCGGGGAGACCCGGTACTTC.